This T cell receptor (beta chain) came from a study of blood T cell repertoires in COVID-19. As for the study in general: COVID-19 samples, acute and convalescent, were from the United States, Italy and Spain.

Germline CDR1 SGHVS, CDR2 FQNEAQ. The CDR3 sequence is 14 residues long. Trimming removed 0 bases at V and 5 bases at J, with 8 bases between. Participants' reported clinical history set cohort assignment. Donors of Cohort 3 who recovered were those that had two negative PCRs, clearance, or symptom resolution. Profiled with immunoSEQ multiplex PCR; TCRdb holds only in-frame clones, not every one. The repertoire consists of roughly 130,000 clones, with about 83% occurring once and the leading ten covering under 5%. Source material: PBMCs or T cells enriched from blood (not recorded which). The rearrangement links TRBV7-8 to TRBJ2-1; no definite D call. The sequence was collected from a woman aged 25 to 39 who had recovered from COVID-19. CDR3 amino acids: CASSLAGLNNEQFF. CDR3 bases: TGTGCCAGCAGCTTAGCGGGCCTAAACAATGAGCAGTTCTTC.